This TCR beta chain derives from a study of T cells in Graves' hyperthyroidism and ophthalmopathy. General study results and limits: Progression to ophthalmopathy was predicted a median of 6.5 months early.

This clonotype was observed at least ten times. Its specificity is unknown. Hyperthyroidism of Graves' type that showed no ophthalmopathy progression within 18 months was stable. The study excluded patients with uncontrolled infection, other autoimmune disease, pregnancy or lactation. This sample holds PBMCs from roughly 10 ml fresh peripheral blood. It was RNA transcripts that yielded the amplified TCR beta CDR3 regions. HTBI primers were used for first-round RT-PCR of the TCR CDR3. TCRdb reprocessed the multiplex PCR reads via MiXCR and lists one record per CDR3 protein. The sample records roughly 290,000 distinct CDR3 sequences, around 15% being singletons. Deletions cut 9 bases from V and 5 bases from J, with 19 bases between. Per the germline V gene, CDR1 is LNHDA and CDR2 is SQIVND (reference sequence). This CDR3 contains 14 residues.

V gene TRBV19 combines with J gene TRBJ1-1; perhaps TRBD1 as D (6 bases). Sequencing was done on a sample of blood. This clonotype was obtained from a woman aged 35 to 49 with Graves' hyperthyroidism. The CDR3 DNA is TGTGCCAGCTTAAAGGACAGCTTCGGAACTGAAGCTTTCTTT. Amino acid sequence: CASLKDSFGTEAFF.